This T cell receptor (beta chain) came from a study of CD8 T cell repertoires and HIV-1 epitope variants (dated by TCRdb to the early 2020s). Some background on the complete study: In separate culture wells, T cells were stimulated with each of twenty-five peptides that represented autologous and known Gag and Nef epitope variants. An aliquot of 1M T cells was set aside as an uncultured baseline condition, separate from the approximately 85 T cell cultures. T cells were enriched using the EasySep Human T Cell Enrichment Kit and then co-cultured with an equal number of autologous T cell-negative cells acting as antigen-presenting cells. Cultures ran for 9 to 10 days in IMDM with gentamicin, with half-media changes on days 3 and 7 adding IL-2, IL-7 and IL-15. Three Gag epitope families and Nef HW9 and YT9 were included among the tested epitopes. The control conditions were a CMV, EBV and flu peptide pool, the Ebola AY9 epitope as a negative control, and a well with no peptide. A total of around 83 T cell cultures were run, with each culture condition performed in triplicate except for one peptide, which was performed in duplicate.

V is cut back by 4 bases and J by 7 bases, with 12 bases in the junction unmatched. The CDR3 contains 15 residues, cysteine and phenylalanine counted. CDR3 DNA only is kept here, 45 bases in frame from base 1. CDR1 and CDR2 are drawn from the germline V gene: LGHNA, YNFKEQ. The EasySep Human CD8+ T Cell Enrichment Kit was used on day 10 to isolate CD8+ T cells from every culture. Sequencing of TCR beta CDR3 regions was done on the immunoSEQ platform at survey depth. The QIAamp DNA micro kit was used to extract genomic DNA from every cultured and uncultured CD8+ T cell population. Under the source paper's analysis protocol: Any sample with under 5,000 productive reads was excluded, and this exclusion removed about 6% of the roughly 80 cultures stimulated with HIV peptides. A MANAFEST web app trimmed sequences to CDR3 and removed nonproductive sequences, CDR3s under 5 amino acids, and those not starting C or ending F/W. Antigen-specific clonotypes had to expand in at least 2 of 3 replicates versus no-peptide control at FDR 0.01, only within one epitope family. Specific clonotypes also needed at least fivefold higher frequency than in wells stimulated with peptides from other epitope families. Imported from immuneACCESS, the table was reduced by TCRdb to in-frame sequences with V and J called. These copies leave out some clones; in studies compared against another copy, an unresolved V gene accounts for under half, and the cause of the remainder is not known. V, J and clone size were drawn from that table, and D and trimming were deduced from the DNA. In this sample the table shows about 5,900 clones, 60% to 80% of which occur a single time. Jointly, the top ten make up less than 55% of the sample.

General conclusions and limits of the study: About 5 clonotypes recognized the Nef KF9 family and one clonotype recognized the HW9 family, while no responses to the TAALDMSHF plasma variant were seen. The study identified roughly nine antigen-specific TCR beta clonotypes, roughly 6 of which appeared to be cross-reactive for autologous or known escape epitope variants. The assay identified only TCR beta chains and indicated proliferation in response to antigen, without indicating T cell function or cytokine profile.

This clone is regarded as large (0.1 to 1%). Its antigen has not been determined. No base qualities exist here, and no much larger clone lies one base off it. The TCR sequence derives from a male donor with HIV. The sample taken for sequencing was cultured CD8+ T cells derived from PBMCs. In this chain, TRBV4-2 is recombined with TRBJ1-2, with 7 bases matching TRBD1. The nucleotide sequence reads TGTGCCAGCAGCCTAGGGGACAGCGGGAGGGGTGGCTACACCTTC. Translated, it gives CASSLGDSGRGGYTF.